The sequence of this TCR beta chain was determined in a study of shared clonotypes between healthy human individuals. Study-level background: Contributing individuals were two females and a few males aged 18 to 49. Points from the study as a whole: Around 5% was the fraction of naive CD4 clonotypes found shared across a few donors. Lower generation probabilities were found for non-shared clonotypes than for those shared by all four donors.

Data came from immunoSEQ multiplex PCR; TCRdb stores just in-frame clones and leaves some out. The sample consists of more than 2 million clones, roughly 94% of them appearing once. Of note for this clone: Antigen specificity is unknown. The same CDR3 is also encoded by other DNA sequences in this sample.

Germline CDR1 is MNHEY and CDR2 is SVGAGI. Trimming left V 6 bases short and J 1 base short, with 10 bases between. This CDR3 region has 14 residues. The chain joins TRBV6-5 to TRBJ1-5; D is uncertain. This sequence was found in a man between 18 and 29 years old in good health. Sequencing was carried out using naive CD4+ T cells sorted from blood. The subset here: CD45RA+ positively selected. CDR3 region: CASRPAGSNQPQHF. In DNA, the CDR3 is TGTGCCAGCAGGCCGGCGGGGAGCAATCAGCCCCAGCATTTT.